These T cell receptor beta chains were read from a single sample in a study of cytomegalovirus exposure and HLA in healthy donors. The assay was immunoSEQ multiplex PCR, and TCRdb's table has in-frame clones only and misses some. The table lists roughly 150,000 clones, roughly nine tenths of them singletons, with 2.5% to 4% in the top ten. The sequencing input was PBMCs. The origin of the receptors is a woman aged 18-35 years in good health and CMV-seropositive. CDR3s include the opening cysteine and the closing phenylalanine or tryptophan. D genes are given only for firm matches. The size entry is marked missing in some rows and otherwise reads once, few, many or a size class.

d_call,v_call,clone_size,j_call,cdr3_aa,cdr3_nt
TRBD2,TRBV6-5,.,TRBJ2-2,CASSYSGLVAGELFF,TGTGCCAGCAGTTACTCGGGACTAGTTGCCGGGGAGCTGTTTTTT
.,TRBV10-3,once,TRBJ2-5,CATTSSETQYF,TGTGCCACAACTAGTTCTGAGACCCAGTACTTC
.,TRBV25-1,.,TRBJ1-3,CASTLNSGNTIYF,TGTGCCAGCACTTTAAACTCTGGAAACACCATATATTTT
.,TRBV10-3,.,TRBJ2-1,CAIREGQYNEQFF,TGTGCCATCAGAGAAGGACAGTACAATGAGCAGTTCTTC
TRBD2,TRBV27,.,TRBJ2-1,CASSLFAPAGGPNEQFF,TGTGCCAGCAGTTTATTCGCCCCAGCGGGAGGGCCCAATGAGCAGTTCTTC
TRBD2,TRBV29-1,.,TRBJ2-1,CSVEDPASGRAGEQFF,TGCAGCGTTGAAGATCCGGCTAGCGGGAGGGCGGGAGAGCAGTTCTTC
.,TRBV27,.,TRBJ1-4,CASSLNRVNEKLFF,TGTGCCAGCAGTTTAAACAGGGTTAATGAAAAACTGTTTTTT
TRBD2,TRBV6-6,.,TRBJ2-7,CAAYGLAEKKYEQYF,TGTGCTGCATACGGACTAGCGGAAAAAAAATACGAGCAGTACTTC
.,TRBV11-3,.,TRBJ2-2,CASSLEAGTGTGELFF,TGTGCCAGCAGCTTAGAGGCCGGAACGGGCACCGGGGAGCTGTTTTTT
.,TRBV11-2,.,TRBJ2-7,CASSLEASAHEQYF,TGTGCCAGCAGCTTAGAAGCTAGCGCCCACGAGCAGTACTTC